The 14 T cell receptor beta chains below come from one sample, sequenced in a study of T cell clonality in common variable immunodeficiency. The data were produced by immunoSEQ multiplex PCR, yet TCRdb's version contains in-frame clones alone and is incomplete. The sample yields some 60,000 clones, without any singletons. Sequencing input: peripheral blood mononuclear cells. The receptor source for this set is a person aged 18 to 75 in good health.

This clone was observed many times. With the read ending 3 residues before the CDR3 end, the germline J gene is used to fill in that end. This chain links TRBV20-1 with TRBJ2-1; 9 bases fit TRBD2. Germline CDR1 is DFQATT and CDR2 is SNEGSKA (reference sequence). The CDR3 contains 17 residues. The V segment lost 0 bases and the J segment 1 base; nucleotides outside the gene matches: 7. Partial CDR3 DNA: TGCAGTGCTAGAGAGACTAGCGGAGAATATTCCTACAATGAG. This codes for CSARETSGEYSYNE. The full-length CDR3 reads as CSARETSGEYSYNEQFF.

This clone was picked up many times. The sequenced CDR3 bases are TGTGCCAGCAGTGACGGGACTAGCACAGATACG. Its translation is CASSDGTSTDT. The whole CDR3 sequence reads CASSDGTSTDTQYF. The J gene is TRBJ2-3, the V gene TRBV6-4; perhaps TRBD2 as D (6 bases). The read halts 3 residues ahead of the CDR3 end, with the missing end drawn from the germline J gene. The CDR3 sequence is 14 residues long. Germline CDR1 is MRHNA and CDR2 is SNTAGT. Trimming removed 2 bases at V and 0 bases at J, with 6 bases between.

In this sample, this clone turned up many times. The junction and the germline gene differ at one end; a read error may be behind it. The read halts 3 residues ahead of the CDR3 end, with the missing end drawn from the germline J gene. The chain has TRBV4-2 and TRBJ1-1; the match to TRBD1 covers 7 bases. The CDR3 totals 18 residues. CDR1 and CDR2 from the germline V gene are LGHNA and YNFKEQ. The CDR3 DNA, read in part, is TGCGCCAGCAGCCAAGATGGAGAGACAGGGAACGGGTACACTGAA. As protein: CASSQDGETGNGYTE. The complete CDR3 sequence is CASSQDGETGNGYTEAFF.

In its sample, this clone was seen many times. The observed sequence ends 3 residues before the CDR3 terminus, with the missing tail filled in from the germline J gene. V usage is TRBV20-1 and J usage is TRBJ2-3; TRBD2 agrees at 9 bases. This CDR3 is 16 amino acids long. Germline-derived CDR1 and CDR2 are DFQATT and SNEGSKA (reference sequence). Trimming removed 3 bases from V and 5 bases from J; junction bases left unmatched: 12. The chain's CDR3 is CSASFVAGGPLDTQYF. The CDR3 bases that were read are TGCAGTGCTAGTTTCGTGGCGGGAGGGCCTTTAGATACG.

This clone was counted many times. From the germline J gene comes the end of the CDR3, since the read stops 3 residues before it. V gene TRBV12-5 combines with J gene TRBJ1-5; perhaps TRBD1 as D (5 bases). CDR3 length equals 15 residues. Germline CDR1 and CDR2: LGHNT and FRNRAP. V lost 0 bases and J 5 bases, leaving 11 bases between the germline ends. The DNA read from the CDR3 is TGTGCTAGTGGTTTGGTAGGCCAGGGCGATCAGCCC. Its translation: CASGLVGQGDQP. The entire CDR3 protein is CASGLVGQGDQPQHF.

This clone was seen repeatedly, ten times or more. A read error may account for a junction end that differs from germline. The read halts 3 residues ahead of the CDR3 end, with the missing end drawn from the germline J gene. Other DNA sequences in the sample encode the same CDR3. This chain connects TRBV10-3 to TRBJ2-4, with D uncertain. Germline V lookup: CDR1 ENHRY, CDR2 SYGVKD. The CDR3 loop spans 13 amino acids. The CDR3 spells CAISESTRNIQYF. Partial CDR3 DNA: TGCGCCATCAGTGAGTCGACAAGAAACATT.

This clone showed up many times. The read stops 3 residues short of the end of the CDR3; the missing end is completed from the germline J gene. The rearrangement links TRBV30 to TRBJ1-3, with D possibly TRBD1 on 6 matching bases. The length of the CDR3 is 15 residues. Trimming shortened V by 4 bases and J by 0 bases, and 13 bases separated the two germline ends. Germline V gene sequence: CDR1 GTSNPN, CDR2 SVGIG (reference sequence). CDR3 residues: CAWTGAINSGNTIYF. CDR3 bases read: TGTGCCTGGACAGGGGCGATTAACTCTGGAAACACC.

Many counts were recorded for this clone. The sequenced fragment ends 3 residues before the CDR3 boundary, so the rest is inferred from the germline J gene. The chain recombines TRBV2 with TRBJ2-1, with TRBD1 matching over 10 bases. This CDR3 contains 14 residues. The germline gives CDR1 SNHLY, CDR2 FYNNEI. The V and J ends lost 6 bases and 5 bases, in that order; junction bases with no gene match: 4. CDR3 protein: CASRRTGGNNEQFF. The covered CDR3 bases are TGTGCCAGCAGAAGGACAGGGGGTAACAATGAG.

This clone was recorded at least ten times. Read sequence stops 3 residues before the CDR3 end, and the germline J gene provides the missing end. The chain links TRBV5-1 to TRBJ2-2, with TRBD1 matching 10 bases. Germline CDR1 SGHRS, CDR2 YFSETQ. This CDR3 contains 15 residues. J was trimmed by 5 bases and V by 2 bases; bases with no gene match: 3. The CDR3 spells CASSFRDRGTGELFF. CDR3 DNA (partial): TGCGCCAGCAGCTTCCGGGACAGGGGTACCGGGGAG.

There are many counts of this clone. The read is 3 residues too short to cover the CDR3 end, so that end is filled in from the germline J gene. The chain is built from TRBV29-1 and TRBJ2-5, with 9 bases lining up with TRBD2. The CDR3 contains 12 residues. The V gene end was trimmed by 4 bases and the J gene end by 7 bases; junction bases not matched to a gene: 4. Germline V gene data show CDR1 as SQVTM and CDR2 as ANQGSEA. Here the CDR3 reads CSVVREGRTQYF. CDR3 DNA (partial): TGCAGCGTTGTGCGGGAGGGCCGGACC.

Ten or more counts support this clone. The CDR3 end is not reached by the read, which stops 3 residues before it; the germline J gene fills it in. The chain employs TRBV2 and TRBJ1-2; TRBD1 aligns across 9 bases. V shed 4 bases, J shed 2 bases, and the junction held 11 bases outside the gene matches. The CDR3 covers 17 residues. The germline V gene encodes CDR1 SNHLY and CDR2 FYNNEI. The CDR3 bases that were read are TGTGCCAGCAGTGCAGAGGCTAGGGACAGGGAGAACTATGGC. Translating it yields CASSAEARDRENYG. The whole CDR3 protein is CASSAEARDRENYGYTF.

The sample holds many counts of this clone. With the read ending 3 residues before the CDR3 end, the germline J gene is used to fill in that end. This sequence joins TRBV7-2 and TRBJ2-3; D remains ambiguous. Trimming shortened V by 4 bases and J by 0 bases, and 11 bases separated the two germline ends. CDR1 and CDR2 (germline): SGHTA, FQGNSA. The CDR3 extends over 15 amino acids. The CDR3 bases that were read are TGTGCCAGCAGCTCACTTGACTGGAGCACAGATACG. Its translation: CASSSLDWSTDT. The whole CDR3 protein reads CASSSLDWSTDTQYF.

Ten or more counts support this clone. The read ends 3 residues early relative to the CDR3; the germline J gene fills the gap. The chain has TRBV18 and TRBJ1-1, with D perhaps TRBD1 (6 bases). Germline CDR1 reads KGHSH; CDR2 reads LQKENI. The CDR3 sequence is 14 residues long. Trimming removed 0 bases from V and 4 bases from J, with 9 bases in between. Incomplete CDR3 DNA: TGTGCCAGCTCACCACCGCAGGGGTCCACTGAA. Translating gives CASSPPQGSTE. The full-length CDR3 reads as CASSPPQGSTEAFF.

Many counts were recorded for this clone. The read gets to within 3 residues of the CDR3 end, and the germline J gene fills in the rest. V and J are TRBV7-6 and TRBJ2-1, with 8 nucleotides matching TRBD1. The germline CDR1 and CDR2 sequences are SGHVS and FNYEAQ. The CDR3 is 16 amino acids. Trimming took 0 bases from V and 3 from J; bases not matched to a gene: 4. CDR3 residues: CASSLAGRGLYNEQFF. The part of the CDR3 DNA that was read is TGTGCCAGCAGCTTAGCTGGCAGGGGGCTCTACAATGAG.